The present T cell receptor (beta chain) was sequenced within a study of blood T cell repertoires in COVID-19. Looking at the study overall: The samples span acute and convalescent COVID-19 from the United States, Italy and Spain. T cells, B-cell-depleted T cells, or PBMCs provided the cDNA or gDNA that served as material.

Authors' processing steps: Cell counts per sample came from amplifying reference gene primers. The table came from immunoSEQ multiplex PCR; TCRdb's copy has only in-frame clones and leaves some out. Clone size and V and J calls were adopted from that table, with D and trimming inferred from the DNA. In the table there are fewer than 90,000 clones, roughly nine tenths of which are singletons. V dropped 6 bases and J dropped 4; count of bases not matched to a gene: 9. Germline CDR1 and CDR2: SQVTM and ANQGSEA. The CDR3 totals 14 residues. The V gene is TRBV29-1, the J gene TRBJ2-5; TRBD1 matches 9 bases. The source of this sequence is a middle-aged man with active or convalescent COVID-19. Sample: peripheral blood. The DNA of the CDR3 is TGCAGCGTCCCGACGGGACAGGGTGGAGAGACCCAGTACTTC. Translation: CSVPTGQGGETQYF.